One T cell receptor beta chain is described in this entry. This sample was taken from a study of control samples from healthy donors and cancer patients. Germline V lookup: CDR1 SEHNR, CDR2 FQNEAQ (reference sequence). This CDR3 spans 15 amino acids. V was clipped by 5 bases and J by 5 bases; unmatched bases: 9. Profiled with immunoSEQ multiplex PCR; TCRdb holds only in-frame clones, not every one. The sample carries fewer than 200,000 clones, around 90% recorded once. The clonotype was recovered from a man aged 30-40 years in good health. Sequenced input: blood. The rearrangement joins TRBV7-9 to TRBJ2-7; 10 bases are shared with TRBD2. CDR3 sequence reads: CASSLSGRAGDEQYF. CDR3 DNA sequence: TGTGCCAGCAGCCTGAGCGGGAGGGCCGGCGACGAGCAGTACTTC.